These T cell receptor beta chains were read from a single sample in a study of blood T cell repertoires in COVID-19. The protocol was immunoSEQ multiplex PCR, while the TCRdb copy is restricted to in-frame clones and leaves out a portion. The sample includes approximately 150,000 clones, about 91% of them seen just once. Sequencing input: peripheral blood. These TCRs come from a human donor in a cohort sampled during active COVID-19. Each CDR3 is given with its conserved first and last residue. D genes are given only for firm matches. Expanded clones get a size class; other rows say once, few or many, or leave the size out.

clone_size j_call v_call d_call cdr3_aa cdr3_nt
- TRBJ1-1 TRBV9 - CASSVGGENTEAFF TGTGCCAGCAGCGTAGGGGGGGAGAACACTGAAGCTTTCTTT
many TRBJ2-7 TRBV29-1 - CSVLRGSYEQYF TGCAGTGTTCTGAGGGGGTCCTACGAGCAGTACTTC
- TRBJ2-1 TRBV5-1 - CASSSSTSSYNEQFF TGCGCCAGCAGTTCCTCTACGAGCTCCTACAATGAGCAGTTCTTC
once TRBJ2-1 TRBV7-2 - CASRLGGSDEQFF TGTGCCAGCAGGCTGGGGGGAAGCGATGAGCAGTTCTTC
few TRBJ1-5 TRBV2 - CASSPVTPSNQPQHF TGTGCCAGCAGTCCGGTGACACCGAGCAATCAGCCCCAGCATTTT
- TRBJ2-2 TRBV6-6 - CASRRDKNTGELFF TGTGCCAGCAGACGGGACAAGAACACCGGGGAGCTGTTTTTT
- TRBJ1-5 TRBV4-3 TRBD1 CASSQDSTGARASQPQHF TGCGCCAGCAGCCAAGATTCAACAGGGGCCCGGGCGTCTCAGCCCCAGCATTTT
- TRBJ1-2 TRBV6-5 - CASSLTQNYGYTF TGTGCCAGCAGTTTGACACAGAACTATGGCTACACCTTC
- TRBJ2-7 TRBV4-1 - CASSPVTGGAYEQYF TGCGCCAGCAGCCCAGTGACGGGGGGCGCCTACGAGCAGTACTTC
once TRBJ2-1 TRBV6-5 - CASSSGLLSSYNEQFF TGTGCCAGCAGTTCAGGTCTACTGAGCTCCTACAATGAGCAGTTCTTC
few TRBJ1-1 TRBV7-9 - CASSLQGNTEAFF TGTGCCAGCAGCTTACAGGGGAACACTGAAGCTTTCTTT
- TRBJ2-1 TRBV19 TRBD1 CASSMGAGQGGNEQFF TGTGCCAGTAGTATGGGAGCGGGACAGGGGGGCAATGAGCAGTTCTTC
once TRBJ2-1 TRBV7-8 - CASSLAVGGEFF TGTGCCAGCAGCTTAGCGGTTGGGGGCGAGTTCTTC
- TRBJ2-5 TRBV3-1/TRBV3-2 - CASSRIGQPQETQYF TGTGCCAGCAGCCGGATCGGACAGCCCCAAGAGACCCAGTACTTC
- TRBJ2-2 TRBV5-4 - CASSFGTFANTGELFF TGTGCCAGCAGCTTCGGGACATTCGCGAACACCGGGGAGCTGTTTTTT
- TRBJ2-4 TRBV12-5 TRBD1 CASGPGQGLQYF TGTGCTAGTGGTCCCGGACAGGGTCTACAGTACTTC
- TRBJ1-2 TRBV13 TRBD1 CASSADRGAYGYTF TGTGCCAGCAGCGCCGACAGGGGGGCCTATGGCTACACCTTC
- TRBJ1-1 TRBV4-1 - CASSLKQVMNTEAFF TGCGCCAGCAGCCTAAAACAGGTCATGAACACTGAAGCTTTCTTT
- TRBJ2-7 TRBV6-5 - CASTLRDFYEQYF TGTGCCAGCACCCTCAGGGATTTCTACGAGCAGTACTTC
- TRBJ1-2 TRBV9 - CASSVPGSYGYTF TGTGCCAGCAGCGTACCGGGATCCTATGGCTACACCTTC
- TRBJ2-3 TRBV5-6 TRBD2 CASSPRLAGGRDTQYF TGTGCCAGCAGCCCCCGACTAGCGGGGGGGCGGGATACGCAGTATTTT
- TRBJ1-5 TRBV10-3 TRBD1 CATLGQSNQPQHF TGTGCCACCCTGGGACAGAGCAATCAGCCCCAGCATTTT
- TRBJ1-3 TRBV5-1 TRBD1 CASSLVETGTGNTIYF TGCGCCAGCAGCTTGGTGGAGACAGGGACTGGAAACACCATATATTTT
few TRBJ1-5 TRBV15 - CATSQASYSNQPQHF TGTGCCACCAGCCAAGCGTCCTATAGCAATCAGCCCCAGCATTTT
- TRBJ1-1 TRBV9 - CASSVGGDLNTEAFF TGTGCCAGCAGCGTAGGTGGAGACCTGAACACTGAAGCTTTCTTT
once TRBJ2-1 TRBV5-4 TRBD2 CASSSRGGHKEQFF TGTGCCAGCAGCTCGCGGGGGGGCCATAAGGAGCAGTTCTTC
- TRBJ2-2 TRBV4-1 TRBD1 CASSLNTGGNTGELFF TGCGCCAGCAGCCTGAATACAGGGGGGAACACCGGGGAGCTGTTTTTT
- TRBJ2-5 TRBV9 TRBD2 CASSAWEGTSGGGETQYF TGTGCCAGCAGCGCGTGGGAGGGGACTAGCGGGGGTGGAGAGACCCAGTACTTC
once TRBJ1-2 TRBV5-1 - CASSLEGVIGGYTF TGCGCCAGCAGCTTAGAGGGGGTCATCGGAGGCTACACCTTC
once TRBJ2-7 TRBV18 - CASSPGASWQYF TGTGCCAGCTCACCGGGGGCTTCCTGGCAGTACTTC
once TRBJ2-7 TRBV5-1 - CASSLRGPLDEQYF TGCGCCAGCAGCTTAAGGGGCCCCTTAGACGAGCAGTACTTC
- TRBJ2-7 TRBV2 - CASSDGIPSGRPYEQYF TGTGCCAGCAGTGATGGAATTCCTTCAGGAAGACCTTACGAGCAGTACTTC
- TRBJ2-2 TRBV7-8 TRBD1 CASSLAEGAPGELFF TGTGCCAGCAGCTTAGCTGAGGGGGCCCCCGGGGAGCTGTTTTTT
- TRBJ2-1 TRBV3-1/TRBV3-2 - CASSQPRGASSYNEQFF TGTGCCAGCAGCCAGCCCCGGGGAGCATCCTCCTACAATGAGCAGTTCTTC
- TRBJ1-5 TRBV3-1/TRBV3-2 TRBD1 CASSPGTVSNQPQHF TGTGCCAGCAGCCCCGGGACAGTTAGCAATCAGCCCCAGCATTTT
- TRBJ1-5 TRBV24-1 TRBD1 CATSETGNNQPQHF TGTGCCACCAGTGAGACAGGGAACAATCAGCCCCAGCATTTT
- TRBJ1-2 TRBV10-3 - CAISEAQGGTGYTF TGTGCCATCAGTGAGGCTCAAGGGGGTACTGGCTACACCTTC
once TRBJ2-5 TRBV6-6 TRBD1 CASSYAQGVSEETQYF TGTGCCAGCAGTTACGCACAGGGGGTGTCAGAAGAGACCCAGTACTTC
- TRBJ1-1 TRBV29-1 - CSVAAGGTEAFF TGCAGCGTTGCGGCCGGCGGCACTGAAGCTTTCTTT
- TRBJ1-1 TRBV5-4 - CASRLIGVPEAFF TGTGCCAGCAGGCTAATCGGGGTCCCGGAAGCTTTCTTT
once TRBJ1-2 TRBV9 - CASSAGTGGDYGYTF TGTGCCAGCAGTGCGGGAACAGGTGGAGACTATGGCTACACCTTC
- TRBJ2-5 TRBV12-5 TRBD2 CASGPVGLAGGQETQYF TGTGCTAGTGGCCCCGTCGGACTAGCGGGGGGGCAAGAGACCCAGTACTTC
- TRBJ1-6 TRBV18 - CASSPNSYNSPLHF TGTGCCAGCTCACCGAACAGCTATAATTCACCCCTCCACTTT
few TRBJ1-2 TRBV7-8 - CASSLTSGYYGYTF TGTGCCAGCAGCTTAACCTCGGGATACTATGGCTACACCTTC
- TRBJ2-3 TRBV3-1/TRBV3-2 - CASSQGGTPPQYF TGTGCCAGCAGCCAAGGGGGCACCCCACCGCAGTATTTT
few TRBJ2-1 TRBV3-1/TRBV3-2 - CASSQALVPRMGEQFF TGTGCCAGCAGCCAAGCGCTAGTCCCGAGGATGGGTGAGCAGTTCTTC